These 18 T cell receptor beta chains originate from one sample sequenced in a study of shared clonotypes between healthy human individuals. Assay: immunoSEQ multiplex PCR; the TCRdb copy retains only in-frame clones and omits some. The sample lists nearly 500,000 clones, 75% to 85% occurring once. Sample: PBMCs. The receptors originated from a woman aged 40 to 50 in good health. Some clones in this sample may be carry-over from other donors' samples.

This chain connects TRBV5-1 to TRBJ2-4; D not resolved. The germline V gene encodes CDR1 SGHRS and CDR2 YFSETQ. The CDR3 has 13 residues. V was pared by 5 bases and J by 3 bases, with 9 bases between. The CDR3 loop reads CASRSSGKNIQYF. In DNA, the CDR3 is TGCGCCAGCAGGTCCTCGGGCAAAAACATTCAGTACTTC.

This clone was seen more than once but under ten times. V and J are TRBV7-9 and TRBJ2-3, with TRBD2 matching over 8 bases. V dropped 3 bases and J dropped 4; count of bases not matched to a gene: 6. This CDR3 is built from 15 residues. Germline CDR1 reads SEHNR; CDR2 reads FQNEAQ (reference sequence). The CDR3 bases are TGTGCCAGCAGCTTGGTCTTAGCGGGACCAGATACGCAGTATTTT. Protein sequence: CASSLVLAGPDTQYF.

Only a few counts were recorded for this clone. V is TRBV5-8 and J is TRBJ1-1; no firm D call. With 0 bases removed from V and 9 bases from J, the gap between germline ends came to 15 bases. Germline lookup yields CDR1 SGHTS and CDR2 YDEGEE. This CDR3 has 14 amino acids. The CDR3 protein is CASSLDFSGLQAFF. The CDR3 nucleotides read TGTGCCAGCAGCTTGGATTTTTCTGGGTTACAAGCTTTCTTT.

The CDR3 coding sequence is TGTGCCACCAGCAGGGACAGGGGATGGGATCAGCCCCAGCATTTT. It encodes CATSRDRGWDQPQHF. The chain recombines TRBV15 with TRBJ1-5; TRBD1 agrees at 9 bases. V lost 3 bases, J lost 5 bases, and 5 bases stayed unmatched. Germline values: CDR1 LNHNV, CDR2 YYDKDF (reference sequence). The CDR3 is made up of 15 amino acids.

This rearrangement joins TRBV2 to TRBJ2-1, with D possibly TRBD1 on 5 matching bases. Germline V gene data show CDR1 as SNHLY and CDR2 as FYNNEI. The CDR3 covers 15 residues. Trimming pared 4 bases from V and 9 bases from J, leaving 19 bases between. The CDR3 sequence: CASSVRGRADSEQFF. The CDR3 nucleotides are TGTGCCAGCAGTGTTAGAGGACGGGCTGACAGTGAGCAGTTCTTC.

This clone showed up just once. The V and J genes are TRBV7-9 and TRBJ2-7; possibly TRBD1 for D (6 bases). CDR3 length: 16 amino acids. V lost 6 bases and J 3 bases, leaving 21 bases between the germline ends. Germline V gene data show CDR1 as SEHNR and CDR2 as FQNEAQ (reference sequence). The CDR3 DNA reads as TGTGCCAGCAGTTCACACCGTGGACAGCCTTACTACGAGCAGTACTTC. Its protein is CASSSHRGQPYYEQYF.

The V and J genes are TRBV11-2 and TRBJ2-3, with 8 bases that match TRBD2. V dropped 7 bases and J dropped 1; count of bases not matched to a gene: 16. The germline V gene has CDR1 SGHAT and CDR2 FQNNGV. This CDR3 is built from 18 residues. CDR3 amino acids: CASTRWRLAGPGTDTQYF. CDR3 in DNA: TGTGCCAGCACCCGTTGGCGGTTAGCGGGACCAGGCACAGATACGCAGTATTTT.

J is TRBJ2-3 and V is TRBV7-2; 7 positions agree with TRBD2. Germline V lookup: CDR1 SGHTA, CDR2 FQGNSA. Trimming took 2 bases from V and 8 from J; bases not matched to a gene: 13. The CDR3 loop spans 16 amino acids. The DNA of the CDR3 is TGTGCCAGCAGCTTACTTCGGGGGAGGGGAACCGGTACGCAGTATTTT. Protein sequence: CASSLLRGRGTGTQYF.

This rearrangement joins TRBV6-6 to TRBJ2-5; D not resolved. Germline V gives CDR1 MNHNY, CDR2 SVGAGI (reference sequence). The CDR3 loop spans 12 amino acids. V was clipped by 7 bases and J by 5 bases, with 11 bases between them. In nucleotides, the CDR3 is TGTGCCAGCAAGTTAGGGATGGAGACCCAGTACTTC. This sequence encodes CASKLGMETQYF.

This rearrangement joins TRBV5-1 to TRBJ2-5, with 7 bases lining up with TRBD2. Gene TRBJ2-7 matches the end of the DNA better, so the J call may be wrong. CDR3 length: 14 residues. Germline V lookup: CDR1 SGHRS, CDR2 YFSETQ. In DNA form, the CDR3 reads TGCGCCAGCAGCCCCCCCGGGAGGCCCTACGAGCAGTACTTC. Its translation is CASSPPGRPYEQYF.

This clone was observed many times. The rearrangement links TRBV27 to TRBJ2-1; perhaps TRBD2 as D (5 bases). The CDR3 loop spans 16 amino acids. Germline-derived CDR1 and CDR2 are MNHEY and SMNVEV (reference sequence). V was pared by 5 bases and J by 4 bases, with 18 bases between. For the CDR3, the DNA is TGTGCCAGCAGTCCCCAGAGCGGAGCCTTATACAATGAGCAGTTCTTC. Encoded protein: CASSPQSGALYNEQFF.

To note about this clone: The sample carries other DNA sequences with the same CDR3. V gene TRBV7-3 combines with J gene TRBJ2-1, with D unclear. Trimming cost V 3 bases and J 7 bases, with 10 bases left between them. Germline-derived CDR1 and CDR2 are SGHTA and FQGTGA. The CDR3 has 13 residues. CDR3 sequence (DNA): TGTGCCAGCAGCTTTTCAGGTGCTAATGAGCAGTTCTTC. Its translation is CASSFSGANEQFF.

This clone was counted only a few times. It is likely a read error: a sequence one base away is far more abundant. The rearrangement links TRBV29-1 to TRBJ1-1; 7 bases map to TRBD1. CDR3 size: 14 residues. CDR1 and CDR2 (germline): SQVTM, ANQGSEA. Losses at the gene ends were 6 bases for V and 8 bases for J; bases not matched to a gene: 15. The CDR3 is CSVANWDSFLEAFF. The DNA of the CDR3 is TGCAGCGTAGCAAACTGGGACAGCTTTTTAGAAGCTTTCTTT.

The chain uses TRBV5-1 and TRBJ2-1; the D is unclear. Looked up from germline, CDR1 is SGHRS and CDR2 is YFSETQ. This CDR3 spans 13 amino acids. The V and J ends lost 0 bases and 4 bases respectively, with 5 bases between them. CDR3 sequence: CASSLDQYNEQFF. In DNA form, the CDR3 reads TGCGCCAGCAGCTTGGATCAATACAATGAGCAGTTCTTC.

This clone was observed a handful of times. In DNA, the CDR3 is TGTGCCAGCAGAGTTCGCGGACAAGAGACCCAGTACTTC. Translation: CASRVRGQETQYF. This chain links TRBV27 with TRBJ2-5, with D unresolved. The CDR3 has 13 residues. Trimming removed 6 bases from V and 2 bases from J, with 10 bases in between. Germline values: CDR1 MNHEY, CDR2 SMNVEV (reference sequence).

This clone was found a few times. The chain joins TRBV27 to TRBJ2-7; D possibly corresponds to TRBD2 (7 bases). The CDR3 consists of 13 residues. CDR1 is MNHEY and CDR2 is SMNVEV in the germline V gene (reference sequence). Trimming pared 2 bases from V and 7 bases from J, leaving 12 bases between. CDR3 sequence reads: CASSLGGGREQYF. The CDR3 DNA reads TGTGCCAGCAGTTTAGGCGGGGGCAGGGAGCAGTACTTC.

The table lists this clone with a few counts. The CDR3 DNA sequence: TGTGCCAGCAGTTTATCGAGGGGCGGTTCCTACGAGCAGTACTTC. Its translation is CASSLSRGGSYEQYF. The V call is TRBV27, the J call TRBJ2-7; either TRBD1 or TRBD2 may fit D (5 bases each). The ends were cut back, 0 bases at V and 1 base at J, with 10 bases in the middle. Germline V gene sequence: CDR1 MNHEY, CDR2 SMNVEV (reference sequence). This CDR3 is 15 amino acids long.

This chain links TRBV23-1 with TRBJ1-1, with D tentatively TRBD1 (5 bases). TRBV23-1 is designated an ORF whose function remains uncertain. The CDR3 covers 17 residues. V lost 0 bases and J lost 3, with 17 bases in between. The CDR3 bases are TGCGCCAGCAGTCAATCGTCCAGGGCGTTAGGTGACACTGAAGCTTTCTTT. Encoded protein: CASSQSSRALGDTEAFF.